The text below deals with one TCR beta chain. Reverse transcribed after extraction, RNA yielded cDNA as the sequencing template. This table comes from immunoSEQ multiplex PCR, and its TCRdb copy is limited to in-frame clones, with some not included. Seen here are approximately 140,000 clones, 75% to 85% observed once, and the top ten hold 25%. Germline V gives CDR1 LNHDA, CDR2 SQIVND (reference sequence). Trimming removed 2 bases from V and 6 bases from J, with 11 bases in between. The CDR3 is 14 amino acids. The sample is drawn from a study of CD8+ T cells in alopecia areata. Whole-study context: The drug, oral tofacitinib, was given to treated patients at 5 to 10 mg twice daily.

The treatment is: oral pan-JAK inhibitor, 5-10 mg twice daily. This sequence originates from a human donor with alopecia areata. V gene TRBV19 combines with J gene TRBJ2-1; D not resolved. Sequencing used CD8+ T cells sorted from blood, obtained at week 4, from a patient treated with tofacitinib. CDR3 residues: CASSISDGSNEQFF. The CDR3 region has the DNA TGTGCCAGTAGTATATCGGATGGTAGCAATGAGCAGTTCTTC.